One and the same sample provided the 30 T cell receptor beta chains below, sequenced in a study of Ad26.COV2.S vaccination and SARS-CoV-2 variants. Only in-frame clones appear in the TCRdb table, and some are missing; sequencing was by immunoSEQ multiplex PCR. The sample includes around 450,000 clones, about 93% seen only once; the top ten take less than 15%. Regarding treatment: around 19 received Ad26.COV2.S at low or high dose, single or two shots; several received placebo; per-sample allocation not given. Collection of the samples took place on day 63 after the first injection of vaccine or placebo. This sample comprised peripheral blood, obtained in a trial of Ad26.COV2.S vaccine versus placebo. These receptors all stem from a person aged 18-65 years who received the Ad26.COV2.S COVID-19 vaccine or a placebo.

The chain employs TRBV12-3 or TRBV12-4 and TRBJ1-1, with a weak D call TRBD1 (6 bases). The V end was cut by 5 bases, the J end by 1 base, with 8 bases between. There are 13 residues in the CDR3. CDR3 DNA sequence: TGTGCCAGCAGTGGACAGACGAACACTGAAGCTTTCTTT. Translation gives CASSGQTNTEAFF.

This chain links TRBV2 with TRBJ2-2; D gene ambiguous. With 6 bases removed from V and 5 bases from J, the gap between germline ends came to 4 bases. From germline, CDR1 is SNHLY and CDR2 FYNNEI. This CDR3 has 11 residues. CDR3 sequence: CASRQTGELFF. CDR3 DNA: TGTGCCAGCAGGCAGACCGGGGAGCTGTTTTTT.

The chain is built from TRBV7-9 and TRBJ1-6, with D unresolved. CDR1 and CDR2 (germline): SEHNR, FQNEAQ (reference sequence). This CDR3 is built from 12 residues. The germline V and J ends were trimmed by 8 bases and 9 bases, with 11 bases remaining between them. The CDR3 sequence: CASSGEASPLHF. In DNA, the CDR3 is TGTGCCAGCTCCGGGGAGGCTTCACCCCTCCACTTT.

This chain uses TRBV2 with TRBJ2-1; 7 bases align to TRBD1. Germline V CDR1 and CDR2: SNHLY, FYNNEI. This CDR3 has 11 amino acids. V gave up 7 bases and J gave up 14 bases; unmatched junction bases: 8. This chain's CDR3 is CASTYRGGEFF. CDR3 sequence (DNA): TGTGCCAGCACTTACAGGGGTGGAGAGTTCTTC.

V gene TRBV28 combines with J gene TRBJ1-5; D ambiguous. V shed 3 bases and J shed 1 base, with 13 bases lying between them. Germline CDR1 is MDHEN and CDR2 is SYDVKM. This CDR3 spans 16 amino acids. CDR3 protein: CASSLSFAGSNQPQHF. The DNA of the CDR3 is TGTGCCAGCAGTTTGAGTTTTGCCGGGAGCAATCAGCCCCAGCATTTT.

The chain links TRBV9 to TRBJ2-3; D gene unclear. CDR1 is SGDLS, CDR2 YYNGEE, per germline. Trimming took off 5 bases at V and 5 bases at J, with 12 bases between the two ends. The CDR3 covers 13 residues. CDR3 amino acids: CASRGNEVDTQYF. Here the CDR3 DNA reads TGTGCCAGCAGGGGGAATGAGGTAGATACGCAGTATTTT.

The chain combines TRBV4-3 with TRBJ2-3; TRBD1 aligns across 7 bases. The germline gives CDR1 LGHNA, CDR2 YSLEER. V lost 4 bases to trimming and J lost 9 bases; unmatched junction nucleotides: 25. The CDR3 runs to 19 residues. The CDR3 spells CASSLRPITDREWVKTQYF. CDR3 nucleotides: TGCGCCAGCAGCCTTAGACCAATTACCGACAGGGAATGGGTTAAGACGCAGTATTTT.

This chain uses TRBV5-5 with TRBJ1-1; a possible D gene is TRBD1 (6 bases). Germline CDR1 and CDR2: SGHKS and YYEKEE (reference sequence). The CDR3 has 15 residues. Trimming removed 1 base from V and 1 base from J, with 11 bases in between. The DNA of the CDR3 is TGTGCCAGCAGCTTGAACAGGGTCCAGAACACTGAAGCTTTCTTT. Encoded protein: CASSLNRVQNTEAFF.

CDR3 nucleotide sequence: TGTGCCAGCAGCTTAGGGGGGTATAAGGCAGATACGCAGTATTTT. Translated: CASSLGGYKADTQYF. The chain is built from TRBV7-2 and TRBJ2-3; D may correspond to TRBD1 or TRBD2 (5 bases each). The CDR3 is made up of 15 amino acids. The germline gives CDR1 SGHTA, CDR2 FQGNSA. V lost 1 base and J lost 4, with 12 bases in between.

This chain connects TRBV7-2 to TRBJ2-7; TRBD1 matches 9 bases. CDR1 is SGHTA and CDR2 is FQGNSA in the germline V gene. V lost 5 bases to trimming and J lost 7 bases; unmatched junction nucleotides: 6. CDR3 length equals 13 residues. The CDR3 DNA sequence: TGTGCCAGCAGCCCCGGGACAGGGTTAGAGCAGTACTTC. Translating gives CASSPGTGLEQYF.

V and J are TRBV4-3 and TRBJ2-7; TRBD2 agrees at 8 bases. CDR3 length: 17 amino acids. V was clipped by 4 bases and J by 6 bases; unmatched bases: 17. Looked up from germline, CDR1 is LGHNA and CDR2 is YSLEER. CDR3 DNA: TGCGCCAGCAGCCTCCAAGGGCCCGGGACTAGAGACCGCGAGCAGTACTTC. Amino acids: CASSLQGPGTRDREQYF.

This clone was seen many times. Other DNA sequences in this specimen translate into the identical CDR3. The chain joins TRBV28 to TRBJ1-5, with 8 positions matching TRBD1. Per the germline V gene, CDR1 is MDHEN and CDR2 is SYDVKM. The CDR3 is 15 residues long. The V and J ends lost 2 bases and 2 bases, in that order; junction bases with no gene match: 2. CDR3 in DNA: TGTGCCAGCAGTTTAGGACAGGGAGGCAATCAGCCCCAGCATTTT. Its translation: CASSLGQGGNQPQHF.

The chain has TRBV11-3 and TRBJ2-7; 8 positions agree with TRBD1. Germline CDR1 SGHNT, CDR2 YENEEA. The CDR3 consists of 16 residues. V lost 5 bases and J lost 2; bases outside the gene matches: 11. Here the CDR3 DNA reads TGTGCCAGCAGCCAAGCCCCCGGGACAGGACCCTACGAGCAGTACTTC. This encodes CASSQAPGTGPYEQYF. Full variable domain (missing parts from reference TRBV11-3 and TRBJ2-7): EAGVVQSPRYKIIEKKQPVAFWCNPISGHNTLYWYLQNLGQGPELLIRYENEEAVDDSQLPKDRFSAERLKGVDSTLKIQPAELGDSAVYLCASSQAPGTGPYEQYFGPGTRLTVT.

DNA of the CDR3: TGTGCCAGCAGCTACTACTCCTACGAGCAGTACTTC. Protein product: CASSYYSYEQYF. This chain uses TRBV5-4 with TRBJ2-7; D call uncertain. The V end lost 3 bases, the J end lost 0 bases, and 4 bases lay between the germline ends. The CDR3 has 12 residues. Germline CDR1 and CDR2: SGHNT and YYREEE (reference sequence).

The chain joins TRBV19 to TRBJ1-4; perhaps TRBD1 as D (6 bases). Germline CDR1 LNHDA, CDR2 SQIVND (reference sequence). With 5 bases removed from V and 8 bases from J, the gap between germline ends came to 15 bases. The CDR3 loop spans 14 amino acids. The CDR3 here is CASSPSSGVEKLFF. The CDR3 DNA sequence: TGTGCCAGTAGTCCCTCCTCAGGGGTAGAAAAACTGTTTTTT.

CDR3 DNA: TGTGCCATCAGAGCCGGGACAGGGCCCCAAGAGACCCAGTACTTC. Its protein is CAIRAGTGPQETQYF. The J gene is TRBJ2-5, the V gene TRBV10-3; TRBD1 matches 9 bases. The CDR3 spans 15 residues. Germline-derived CDR1 and CDR2 are ENHRY and SYGVKD. The V segment lost 6 bases and the J segment 1 base; nucleotides outside the gene matches: 6.

This rearrangement joins TRBV6-5 to TRBJ1-2; 7 nucleotides match TRBD1. The germline CDR1 and CDR2 sequences are MNHEY and SVGAGI. With V trimmed by 2 bases and J by 4 bases, 10 bases remained unmatched. CDR3 length: 16 amino acids. This CDR3 is CASSYTPKTGIYGYTF. CDR3 coding DNA: TGTGCCAGCAGTTACACCCCTAAGACAGGGATCTATGGCTACACCTTC.

The genes are TRBV6-2 or TRBV6-3 and TRBJ2-3; TRBD2 aligns across 14 bases. This CDR3 has 17 residues. V lost 1 base to trimming and J lost 4 bases; unmatched junction nucleotides: 4. The germline CDR1 and CDR2 sequences are MNHEY and SVGEGT. DNA of the CDR3: TGTGCCAGCAGTTACTATGGGACTAGCGGGAGTCCAGATACGCAGTATTTT. This encodes CASSYYGTSGSPDTQYF.

V usage is TRBV9 and J usage is TRBJ2-1; 12 bases line up with TRBD2. The junction had 8 bases not matched to a gene; V was cut back by 0 bases and J by 4 bases. This CDR3 spans 18 amino acids. The germline gives CDR1 SGDLS, CDR2 YYNGEE. The CDR3 loop is CASSVVPSGRDLYNEQFF. CDR3 in DNA: TGTGCCAGCAGCGTAGTACCTAGCGGGAGGGATCTGTACAATGAGCAGTTCTTC.

This chain joins TRBV2 and TRBJ1-6, with D tentatively TRBD1 (5 bases). Germline lookup yields CDR1 SNHLY and CDR2 FYNNEI. Trimming removed 2 bases at V and 9 bases at J, with 14 bases between. The CDR3 is 15 residues long. The CDR3 loop reads CASSETRQGSSPLHF. CDR3 in DNA: TGTGCCAGCAGTGAAACCCGGCAGGGTAGTTCACCCCTCCACTTT. Drawing the rest from reference TRBV2 and TRBJ1-6, the complete variable domain is EPEVTQTPSHQVTQMGQEVILRCVPISNHLYFYWYRQILGQKVEFLVSFYNNEISEKSEIFDDQFSVERPDGSNFTLKIRSTKLEDSAMYFCASSETRQGSSPLHFGNGTRLTVT.

This rearrangement joins TRBV7-2 to TRBJ1-4, with 9 bases that match TRBD1. CDR1 is SGHTA and CDR2 is FQGNSA in the germline V gene. The V and J ends lost 4 bases and 7 bases, in that order; junction bases with no gene match: 4. CDR3 length equals 14 residues. CDR3 DNA sequence: TGTGCCAGCAGCTCCGGACAGGGGACTGAAAAACTGTTTTTT. This sequence encodes CASSSGQGTEKLFF.

V and J are TRBV25-1 and TRBJ2-1; TRBD1 aligns across 12 bases. Losses at the gene ends were 1 base for V and 7 bases for J; bases not matched to a gene: 5. CDR3 length: 16 residues. Germline assignment: CDR1 MGHDK and CDR2 SYGVNS. CDR3 sequence reads: CASSELGTGGGNEQFF. The CDR3 nucleotides read TGTGCCAGCAGTGAATTGGGGACAGGGGGCGGGAATGAGCAGTTCTTC.

V and J are TRBV7-9 and TRBJ2-1; D is unclear. CDR3 length equals 12 residues. Germline V lookup: CDR1 SEHNR, CDR2 FQNEAQ (reference sequence). The DNA for the CDR3 is TGTTTAGTAGGCAGAGACTACAATGAGCAGTTCTTC. It codes for CLVGRDYNEQFF.

This clone occurred once. The chain recombines TRBV18 with TRBJ2-3; D may be TRBD2 (5 bases). Trimming took off 3 bases at V and 5 bases at J, with 9 bases between the two ends. CDR1 KGHSH and CDR2 LQKENI come from the germline V gene. The CDR3 totals 13 residues. The CDR3 DNA sequence: TGTGCCAGCTCACCTCCGACTATAGATACGCAGTATTTT. This codes for CASSPPTIDTQYF. The entire variable domain, with the rest obtained from reference TRBV18 and TRBJ2-3, is as follows: NAGVMQNPRHLVRRRGQEARLRCSPMKGHSHVYWYRQLPEEGLKFMVYLQKENIIDESGMPKERFSAEFPKEGPSILRIQQVVRGDSAAYFCASSPPTIDTQYFGPGTRLTVL.

This sequence joins TRBV30 and TRBJ1-5; maybe TRBD1 (6 bases). The germline gives CDR1 GTSNPN, CDR2 SVGIG (reference sequence). CDR3 length: 13 residues. Between the trimmed V and J ends, which lost 2 bases and 9 bases, there was a span of 14 bases. The CDR3 loop is CAWSLRGAGPQHF. DNA for the CDR3: TGTGCCTGGAGTCTACGGGGGGCAGGGCCCCAGCATTTT.

The chain has TRBV21-1 and TRBJ2-3; the D call in the table, TRBD2, was not verified against the DNA. TRBV21-1 is marked as a pseudogene. This CDR3 is 17 amino acids long. Here the CDR3 reads CASTTSGSQGITDTQYF. In DNA form, the CDR3 reads TGTGCCAGCACCACTAGCGGGAGCCAGGGGATTACAGATACGCAGTATTTT.

The chain uses TRBV3-1 (or the pseudogene TRBV3-2) and TRBJ1-1; TRBD1 might be the D (6 bases). CDR3 length equals 15 residues. Germline values: CDR1 LGHDT, CDR2 YNNKEL (reference sequence). Trimming removed 3 bases from V and 2 bases from J, with 13 bases in between. The CDR3 reads CASSQVTGANTEAFF. In DNA form, the CDR3 reads TGTGCCAGCAGCCAGGTGACAGGTGCCAACACTGAAGCTTTCTTT.

The chain is built from TRBV27 and TRBJ2-7; TRBD2 is a possible D gene (5 bases). CDR1 MNHEY and CDR2 SMNVEV come from the germline V gene (reference sequence). This CDR3 has 14 residues. Trimming cost V 6 bases and J 2 bases, with 14 bases left between them. CDR3 residues: CASSYAGGTYEQYF. In DNA form, the CDR3 reads TGTGCCAGCAGCTACGCAGGAGGAACCTACGAGCAGTACTTC.

The genes are TRBV5-6 and TRBJ2-4; D possibly uses TRBD1 or TRBD2 (5 bases each). This CDR3 region has 12 residues. V was trimmed by 4 bases and J by 6 bases, leaving 8 bases between them. The germline CDR1 and CDR2 sequences are SGHDT and YYEEEE. Here the CDR3 reads CASSPGANIQYF. Here the CDR3 DNA reads TGTGCCAGCAGCCCCGGGGCAAACATTCAGTACTTC.

In its sample, this clone was seen once. The chain joins TRBV7-9 to TRBJ2-1; no clear D gene. CDR1 is SEHNR and CDR2 is FQNEAQ in the germline V gene (reference sequence). This CDR3 contains 15 residues. Deletions cut 6 bases from V and 6 bases from J, with 18 bases between. The DNA for the CDR3 is TGTGCCAGCAGACCTTTGCCCACAGACGGCAATGAGCAGTTCTTC. Amino acids: CASRPLPTDGNEQFF.